This is a list of T cell receptor beta chains from one sample in a study of early T cells in non-severe SARS-CoV-2 infection. MiXCR, run by TCRdb on the 5' RACE reads, gives a single entry per CDR3 protein. Here the sample spans roughly 67,000 distinct CDR3 sequences, 12% being singletons. Sequencing was performed on whole blood. These receptors all come from an adult who was a healthcare worker with PCR-confirmed SARS-CoV-2 infection or an uninfected control (not recorded which). The CDR3 runs from the conserved cysteine through the conserved F or W. The D gene is left open where the match is weak. Expanded clones are given a class, and other clones once, few, many or no size at all.

d_call	v_call	clone_size	j_call	cdr3_aa	cdr3_nt
.	TRBV2	many	TRBJ1-1	CASSGGTQDEAFF	TGTGCCAGCAGTGGAGGGACCCAAGACGAAGCTTTCTTT
TRBD2	TRBV11-2	few	TRBJ2-3	CASSLALAGGPDTQYF	TGTGCCAGCAGCTTAGCCCTAGCGGGGGGGCCTGATACGCAGTATTTT
TRBD2	TRBV5-6	many	TRBJ2-1	CASSLAGRNNEQFF	TGTGCCAGCAGCTTAGCGGGGCGAAACAATGAGCAGTTCTTC
.	TRBV20-1	few	TRBJ2-3	CSARDEGLQDTQYF	TGCAGTGCTAGAGATGAGGGGCTTCAAGATACGCAGTATTTT
.	TRBV5-1	.	TRBJ1-1	CASSTVPIMNTEAFF	TGCGCCAGCAGCACCGTCCCGATAATGAACACTGAAGCTTTCTTT
.	TRBV12-3/TRBV12-4	few	TRBJ2-1	CASSDPFLSYNEQFF	TGTGCCAGCAGCGACCCCTTCCTATCCTACAATGAGCAGTTCTTC
TRBD1	TRBV6-6	.	TRBJ2-3	CASAGGRDTQYF	TGTGCCAGCGCAGGGGGCCGAGATACGCAGTATTTT
.	TRBV20-1	few	TRBJ1-1	CSARDLAGDAEAFF	TGCAGTGCTAGAGATCTGGCAGGGGACGCTGAAGCTTTCTTT
.	TRBV5-1	few	TRBJ2-3	CASSFRQTDTQYF	TGCGCCAGCAGCTTTAGACAGACAGATACGCAGTATTTT
.	TRBV3-1	few	TRBJ2-4	CASSQTVAKNIQYF	TGTGCCAGCAGCCAAACGGTAGCCAAAAACATTCAGTACTTC
.	TRBV18	few	TRBJ2-5	CASSPGTTETQYF	TGTGCCAGCTCACCCGGGACAACCGAGACCCAGTACTTC
.	TRBV4-3	.	TRBJ2-7	CASSQDAQGTYEQNF	TGCGCCAGCAGCCAAGATGCTCAGGGTACCTACGAGCAGAACTTC
.	TRBV11-2	few	TRBJ1-3	CASRSPAQGNTIYF	TGTGCCAGCAGGTCGCCAGCCCAAGGAAACACCATATATTTT
.	TRBV20-1	many	TRBJ2-2	CSARGADSNTGELFF	TGCAGTGCTAGAGGGGCGGACAGTAACACCGGGGAGCTGTTTTTT
.	TRBV4-3	many	TRBJ1-6	CASSQENPAGRTYNSPLHF	TGCGCCAGCAGCCAAGAAAATCCGGCAGGGAGAACCTATAATTCACCCCTCCACTTT
.	TRBV7-9	many	TRBJ1-2	CASSNYPASLTYGYTF	TGTGCCAGCAGCAACTACCCCGCTTCGCTCACCTATGGCTACACCTTC
.	TRBV4-1	.	TRBJ1-3	CASSQAELQVPRNTIYF	TGCGCCAGCAGCCAAGCCGAATTACAGGTCCCAAGAAACACCATATATTTT
TRBD2	TRBV20-1	.	TRBJ2-5	CSASPGTSGYQETQYF	TGCAGTGCTAGTCCAGGGACTAGCGGGTACCAAGAGACCCAGTACTTC
.	TRBV24-1	.	TRBJ2-2	CATSATSTTGELFF	TGTGCCACCAGTGCCACCTCGACCACCGGGGAGCTGTTTTTT
.	TRBV7-8	.	TRBJ1-1	CASSLGGVIEAFF	TGTGCCAGCAGCTTAGGAGGGGTGATTGAAGCTTTCTTT
.	TRBV3-1	.	TRBJ2-3	CASSPLSSTDTQYF	TGTGCCAGCAGCCCCCTTTCTAGCACAGATACGCAGTATTTT
.	TRBV7-6	.	TRBJ2-5	CASSRPSGAETQYF	TGTGCCAGCAGCCGACCGTCGGGGGCAGAGACCCAGTACTTC